These 8 T cell receptor beta chains were all obtained from the same sample, sequenced in a study of T-cell reconstitution after alpha-beta-depleted transplantation in children. A library of TCRbeta sequences, prepared with unique molecular identifiers, was generated. TCRdb reprocessed the PCR reads with MiXCR, giving one entry per CDR3 protein. The sample records hundreds of thousands of distinct CDR3 sequences, less than 15% being singletons. Sequences were derived from PBMCs, sampled before TCRalphabeta/CD19-depleted stem cell transplant. Receptors originate from a girl aged 2-9 years with congenital amegakaryocytic thrombocytopenia, due to receive a stem cell transplant.

The genes are TRBV12-3 or TRBV12-4 and TRBJ2-2; TRBD1 aligns across 7 bases. V was pared by 2 bases and J by 4 bases, with 10 bases of the junction left unmatched. The CDR3 is 17 residues long. The CDR3 sequence is CASSLFRPGGRTGELFF. The CDR3, as DNA: TGTGCCAGCAGTTTATTTCGTCCAGGGGGTCGCACCGGGGAGCTGTTTTTT.

This clonotype was seen ten or more times. V usage is TRBV12-3 or TRBV12-4 and J usage is TRBJ2-7, with D uncertain. Trimming cost V 2 bases and J 3 bases, with 5 bases left between them. The CDR3 runs to 12 residues. In DNA, the CDR3 is TGTGCCAGCAGTTTATACCGCTACGAGCAGTACTTC. Amino acid sequence: CASSLYRYEQYF.

The sample holds many counts of this clonotype. The chain combines TRBV20-1 with TRBJ1-5; D is ambiguous. Germline V gene sequence: CDR1 DFQATT, CDR2 SNEGSKA (reference sequence). This CDR3 region has 12 residues. The CDR3 DNA reads TGCGGGAGATTGGGCCAAAATCAGCCCCAGCATTTT. Translating gives CGRLGQNQPQHF.

The rearrangement joins TRBV4-2 to TRBJ2-1; D is possibly TRBD2 (5 bases). The CDR3 has 17 residues. V gave up 1 base and J gave up 6 bases, with 19 bases separating them. The V gene's germline CDR1 is LGHNA and CDR2 YNFKEQ. CDR3 loop: CASSQVFGNGLINEQFF. The CDR3 nucleotides read TGTGCCAGCAGCCAAGTATTTGGGAACGGACTGATCAATGAGCAGTTCTTC.

A note on this clonotype: A read error may explain this, as a much larger clone is one base away. No conserved phenylalanine or tryptophan ends this CDR3, so it is likely a read error. This chain connects TRBV5-1 to TRBJ2-3; TRBD1 matches 7 bases. CDR1 is SGHRS and CDR2 is YFSETQ in the germline V gene. V gave up 2 bases and J gave up 1 base; unmatched junction bases: 7. This CDR3 region has 16 residues. CDR3 protein: CASSFMRGRGTDTQYL. CDR3 DNA: TGCGCCAGCAGCTTTATGAGGGGGCGAGGCACAGATACGCAGTATCTT.

This clonotype has just a few counts. The rearrangement uses TRBV20-1 and TRBJ2-1, with 10 bases identical to TRBD2. In germline, CDR1 is DFQATT, CDR2 SNEGSKA (reference sequence). The CDR3 extends over 20 amino acids. V was pared by 6 bases and J by 0 bases, with 20 bases of the junction left unmatched. CDR3 region: CSAPEVGSSGSGSSYNEQFF. Written as DNA, the CDR3 is TGCAGTGCCCCTGAAGTCGGCTCTAGCGGGAGTGGGAGCTCCTACAATGAGCAGTTCTTC.

This rearrangement joins TRBV20-1 to TRBJ2-3; no clear D. This CDR3 is built from 13 residues. Per germline, CDR1 DFQATT and CDR2 SNEGSKA (reference sequence). V lost 6 bases to trimming and J lost 2 bases, with 12 bases between them. Here the CDR3 reads CSASDHLTDTQYF. As DNA, the CDR3 is TGCAGTGCCTCGGACCATCTCACAGATACGCAGTATTTT.

A remark on this clonotype: A much more abundant neighbour one base away suggests this may be a read error. This chain connects TRBV5-1 to TRBJ2-1; D call uncertain. CDR3 length: 14 amino acids. Per germline, CDR1 SGHRS and CDR2 YFSETQ. The CDR3 DNA is TGCTCCAGCAGCTTGGGTTTTAATTCAGATGAGCAGTTCTTC. As protein: CSSSLGFNSDEQFF.